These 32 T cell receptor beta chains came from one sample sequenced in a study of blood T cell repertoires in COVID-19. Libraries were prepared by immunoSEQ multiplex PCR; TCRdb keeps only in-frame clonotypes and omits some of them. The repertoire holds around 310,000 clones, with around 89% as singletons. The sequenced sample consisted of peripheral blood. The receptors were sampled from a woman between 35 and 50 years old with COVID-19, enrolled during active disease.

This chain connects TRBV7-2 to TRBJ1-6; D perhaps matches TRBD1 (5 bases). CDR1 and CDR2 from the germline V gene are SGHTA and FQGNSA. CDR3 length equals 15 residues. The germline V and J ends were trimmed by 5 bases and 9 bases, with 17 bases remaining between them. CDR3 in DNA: TGTGCCAGCAGCCCCGCGGGGCTCACGGGTTCACCCCTCCACTTT. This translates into CASSPAGLTGSPLHF.

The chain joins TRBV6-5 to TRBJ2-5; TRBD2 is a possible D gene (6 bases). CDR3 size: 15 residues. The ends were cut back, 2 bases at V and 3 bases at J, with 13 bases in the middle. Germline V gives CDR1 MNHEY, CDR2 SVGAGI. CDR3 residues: CASSYGGAIKETQYF. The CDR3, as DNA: TGTGCCAGCAGTTACGGAGGGGCCATCAAAGAGACCCAGTACTTC.

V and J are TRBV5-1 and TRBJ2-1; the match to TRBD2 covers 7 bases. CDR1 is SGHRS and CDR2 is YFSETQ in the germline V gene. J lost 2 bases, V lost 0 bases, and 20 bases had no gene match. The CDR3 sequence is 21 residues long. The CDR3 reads CASSLALPGAGYTYTYNEQFF. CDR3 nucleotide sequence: TGCGCCAGCAGCTTGGCCCTCCCTGGAGCGGGATACACCTACACCTACAATGAGCAGTTCTTC.

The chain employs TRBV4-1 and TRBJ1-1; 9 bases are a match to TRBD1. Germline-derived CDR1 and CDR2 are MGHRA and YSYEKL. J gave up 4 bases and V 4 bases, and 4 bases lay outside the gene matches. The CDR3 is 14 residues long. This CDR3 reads CASSLQGAGTEAFF. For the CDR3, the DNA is TGCGCCAGCAGCCTACAGGGGGCAGGCACTGAAGCTTTCTTT.

CDR3 sequence reads: CASSLTGDNTEAFF. CDR3 nucleotide sequence: TGTGCCAGCTCACTGACAGGGGATAACACTGAAGCTTTCTTT. The V gene is TRBV18, the J gene TRBJ1-1; 8 bases fit TRBD1. Germline-derived CDR1 and CDR2 are KGHSH and LQKENI. Trimming at V came to 4 bases and at J to 2 bases, leaving 3 bases not matched to a gene. This CDR3 has 14 amino acids.

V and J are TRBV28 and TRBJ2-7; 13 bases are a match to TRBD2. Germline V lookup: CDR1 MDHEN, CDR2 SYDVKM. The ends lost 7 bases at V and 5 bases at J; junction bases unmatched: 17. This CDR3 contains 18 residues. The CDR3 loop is CASTLTGTSGALRNEQYF. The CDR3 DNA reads TGTGCCAGCACCCTTACCGGGACTAGCGGGGCCCTTAGGAACGAGCAGTACTTC.

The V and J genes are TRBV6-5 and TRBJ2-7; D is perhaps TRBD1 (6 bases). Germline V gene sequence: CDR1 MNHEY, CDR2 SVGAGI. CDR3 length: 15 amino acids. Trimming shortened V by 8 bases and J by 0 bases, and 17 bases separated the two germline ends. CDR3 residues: CASSTEGHYSYEQYF. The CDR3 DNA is TGTGCCAGCTCGACCGAGGGACACTACTCCTACGAGCAGTACTTC.

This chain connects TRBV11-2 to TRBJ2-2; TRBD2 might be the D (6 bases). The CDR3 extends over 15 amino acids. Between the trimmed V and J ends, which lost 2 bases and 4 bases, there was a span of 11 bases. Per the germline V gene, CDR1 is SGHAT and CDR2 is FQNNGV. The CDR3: CASSLLGTGTGELFF. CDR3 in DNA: TGTGCCAGCAGCTTACTTGGGACTGGCACCGGGGAGCTGTTTTTT.

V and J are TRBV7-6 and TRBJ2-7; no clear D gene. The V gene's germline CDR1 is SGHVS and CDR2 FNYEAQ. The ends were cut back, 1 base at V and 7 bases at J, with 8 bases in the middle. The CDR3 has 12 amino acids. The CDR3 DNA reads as TGTGCCAGCAGCTTAGGTGAGGTGGAGCAGTACTTC. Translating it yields CASSLGEVEQYF.

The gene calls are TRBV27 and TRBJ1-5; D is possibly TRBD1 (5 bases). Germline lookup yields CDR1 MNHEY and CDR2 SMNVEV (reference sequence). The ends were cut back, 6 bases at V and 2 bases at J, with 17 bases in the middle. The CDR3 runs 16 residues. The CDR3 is CASSPWQGLGNQPQHF. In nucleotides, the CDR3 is TGTGCCAGCAGCCCCTGGCAGGGTTTGGGCAATCAGCCCCAGCATTTT.

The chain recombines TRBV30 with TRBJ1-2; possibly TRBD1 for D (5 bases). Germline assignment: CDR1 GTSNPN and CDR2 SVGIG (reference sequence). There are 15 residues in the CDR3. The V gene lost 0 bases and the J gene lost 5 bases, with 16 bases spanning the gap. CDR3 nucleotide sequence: TGTGCCTGGAGTGTACTACACGGGGGGAAGTATGGCTACACCTTC. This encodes CAWSVLHGGKYGYTF.

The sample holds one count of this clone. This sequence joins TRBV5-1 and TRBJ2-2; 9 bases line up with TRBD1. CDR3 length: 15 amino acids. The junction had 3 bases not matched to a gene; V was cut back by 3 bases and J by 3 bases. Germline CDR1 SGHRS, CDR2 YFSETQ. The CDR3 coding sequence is TGCGCCAGCAGCTCGACAGGGGGAGACACCGGGGAGCTGTTTTTT. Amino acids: CASSSTGGDTGELFF.

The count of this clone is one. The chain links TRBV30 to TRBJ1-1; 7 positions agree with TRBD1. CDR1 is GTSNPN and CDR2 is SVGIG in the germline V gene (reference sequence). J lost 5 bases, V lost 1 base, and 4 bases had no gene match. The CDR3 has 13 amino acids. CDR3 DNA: TGTGCCTGGAGTGGGGACAGCAAAACTGAAGCTTTCTTT. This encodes CAWSGDSKTEAFF.

The CDR3 region is CASSVGTGSFSEQYF. DNA of the CDR3: TGTGCCAGCAGCGTAGGGACAGGGAGTTTCTCCGAGCAGTACTTC. The chain uses TRBV9 and TRBJ2-7; TRBD1 agrees at 8 bases. J was trimmed by 6 bases and V by 0 bases; bases with no gene match: 8. The CDR3 is made up of 15 amino acids. CDR1 and CDR2 from the germline V gene are SGDLS and YYNGEE.

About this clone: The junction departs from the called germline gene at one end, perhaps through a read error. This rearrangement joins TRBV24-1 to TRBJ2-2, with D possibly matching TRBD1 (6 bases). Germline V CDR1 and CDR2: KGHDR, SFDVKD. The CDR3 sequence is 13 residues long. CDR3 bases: TGTGCCACCTCTGGACAGAACTCCGGGGAGCTGTTTTTT. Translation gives CATSGQNSGELFF.

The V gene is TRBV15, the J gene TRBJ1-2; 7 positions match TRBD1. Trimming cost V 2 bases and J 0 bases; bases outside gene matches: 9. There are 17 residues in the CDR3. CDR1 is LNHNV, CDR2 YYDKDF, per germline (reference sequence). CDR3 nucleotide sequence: TGTGCCACCAGCAGAACTTTGGACAGGCTGCCTAACTATGGCTACACCTTC. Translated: CATSRTLDRLPNYGYTF.

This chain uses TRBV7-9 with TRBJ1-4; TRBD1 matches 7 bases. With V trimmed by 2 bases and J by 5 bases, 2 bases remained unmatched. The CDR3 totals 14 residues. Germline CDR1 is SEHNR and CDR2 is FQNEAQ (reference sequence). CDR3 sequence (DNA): TGTGCCAGCAGCTTAAAGACAGGGAATGAAAAACTGTTTTTT. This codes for CASSLKTGNEKLFF. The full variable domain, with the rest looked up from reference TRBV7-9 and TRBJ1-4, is DTGVSQNPRHKITKRGQNVTFRCDPISEHNRLYWYRQTLGQGPEFLTYFQNEAQLEKSRLLSDRFSAERPKGSFSTLEIQRTEQGDSAMYLCASSLKTGNEKLFFGSGTQLSVL.

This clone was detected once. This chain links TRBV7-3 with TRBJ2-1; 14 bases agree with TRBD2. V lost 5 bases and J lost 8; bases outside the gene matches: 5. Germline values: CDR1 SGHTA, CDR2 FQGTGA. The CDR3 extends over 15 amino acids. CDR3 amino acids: CASSMGLAGVDEQFF. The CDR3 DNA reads TGTGCCAGCAGCATGGGACTAGCGGGAGTGGATGAGCAGTTCTTC.

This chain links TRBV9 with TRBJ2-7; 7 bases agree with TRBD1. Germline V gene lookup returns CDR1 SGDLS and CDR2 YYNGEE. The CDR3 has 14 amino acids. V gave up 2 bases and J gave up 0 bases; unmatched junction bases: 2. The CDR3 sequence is CASSVGTDSYEQYF. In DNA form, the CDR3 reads TGTGCCAGCAGCGTGGGGACAGACTCCTACGAGCAGTACTTC.

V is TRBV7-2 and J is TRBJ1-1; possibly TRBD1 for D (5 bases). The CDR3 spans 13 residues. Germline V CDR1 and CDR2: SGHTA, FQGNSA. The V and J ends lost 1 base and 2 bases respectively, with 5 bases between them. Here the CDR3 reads CASSLGTNTEAFF. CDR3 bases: TGTGCCAGCAGCTTAGGGACAAACACTGAAGCTTTCTTT. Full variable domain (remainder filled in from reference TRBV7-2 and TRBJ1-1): GAGVSQSPSNKVTEKGKDVELRCDPISGHTALYWYRQSLGQGLEFLIYFQGNSAPDKSGLPSDRFSAERTGGSVSTLTIQRTQQEDSAVYLCASSLGTNTEAFFGQGTRLTVV.

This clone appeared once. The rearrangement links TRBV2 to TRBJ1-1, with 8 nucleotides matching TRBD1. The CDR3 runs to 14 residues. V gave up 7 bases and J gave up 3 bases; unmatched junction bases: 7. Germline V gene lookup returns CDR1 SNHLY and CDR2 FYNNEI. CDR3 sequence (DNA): TGTGCCAGCACCCGCCAGACAGGGGACACTGAAGCTTTCTTT. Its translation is CASTRQTGDTEAFF.

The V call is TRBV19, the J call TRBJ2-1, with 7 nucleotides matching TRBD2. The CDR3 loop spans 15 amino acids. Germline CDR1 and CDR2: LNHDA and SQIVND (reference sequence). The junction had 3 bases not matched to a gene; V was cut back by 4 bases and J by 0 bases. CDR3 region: CASSKAGLSYNEQFF. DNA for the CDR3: TGTGCCAGTAGTAAAGCGGGACTCTCCTACAATGAGCAGTTCTTC.

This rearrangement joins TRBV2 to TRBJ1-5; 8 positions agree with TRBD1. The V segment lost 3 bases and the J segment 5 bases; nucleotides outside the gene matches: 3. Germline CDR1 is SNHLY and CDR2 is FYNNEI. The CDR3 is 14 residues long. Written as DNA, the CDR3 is TGTGCCAGCAGTGACGGGACAGGTGATCAGCCCCAGCATTTT. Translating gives CASSDGTGDQPQHF.

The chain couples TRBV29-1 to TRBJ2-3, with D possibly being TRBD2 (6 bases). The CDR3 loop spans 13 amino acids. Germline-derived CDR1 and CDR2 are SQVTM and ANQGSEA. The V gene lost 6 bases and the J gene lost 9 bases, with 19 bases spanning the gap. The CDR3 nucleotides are TGCAGCGTCGCCCCCAGATGGGGGGACACGCAGTATTTT. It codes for CSVAPRWGDTQYF.

CDR3 in amino acids: CASSSFGGQGRITEAFF. The CDR3 DNA sequence: TGTGCCAGCAGCTCTTTTGGAGGGCAGGGACGTATTACTGAAGCTTTCTTT. The rearrangement links TRBV7-8 to TRBJ1-1; possible D gene TRBD1, 5 bases. Germline V gives CDR1 SGHVS, CDR2 FQNEAQ. V was pared by 4 bases and J by 5 bases, with 23 bases between. This CDR3 is built from 17 residues.

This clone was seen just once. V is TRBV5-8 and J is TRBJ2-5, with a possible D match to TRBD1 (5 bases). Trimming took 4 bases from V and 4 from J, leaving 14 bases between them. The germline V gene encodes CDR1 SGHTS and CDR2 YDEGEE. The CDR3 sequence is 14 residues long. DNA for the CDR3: TGTGCCAGCAGCCTCCAGGGTGTAGGAGAGACCCAGTACTTC. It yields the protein CASSLQGVGETQYF.

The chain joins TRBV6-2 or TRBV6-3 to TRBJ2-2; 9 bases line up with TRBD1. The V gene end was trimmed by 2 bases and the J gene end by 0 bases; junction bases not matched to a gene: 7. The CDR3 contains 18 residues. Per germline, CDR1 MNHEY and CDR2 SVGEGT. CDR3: CASSYGGTGSSNTGELFF. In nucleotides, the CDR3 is TGTGCCAGCAGTTACGGGGGGACAGGGTCGTCGAACACCGGGGAGCTGTTTTTT.

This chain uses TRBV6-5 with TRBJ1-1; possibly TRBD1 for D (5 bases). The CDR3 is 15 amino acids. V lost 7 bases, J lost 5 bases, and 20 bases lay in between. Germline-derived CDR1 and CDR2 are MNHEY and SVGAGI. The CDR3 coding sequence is TGTGCCAGCACCCTGGGGCAACCGGGTCGTACTGAAGCTTTCTTT. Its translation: CASTLGQPGRTEAFF.

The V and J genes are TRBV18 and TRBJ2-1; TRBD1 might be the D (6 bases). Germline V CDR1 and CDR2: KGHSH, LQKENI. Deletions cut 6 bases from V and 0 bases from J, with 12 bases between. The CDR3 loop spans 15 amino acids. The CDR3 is CASSLGQLSYNEQFF. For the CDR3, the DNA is TGTGCCAGCTCGCTAGGACAGCTCTCCTACAATGAGCAGTTCTTC. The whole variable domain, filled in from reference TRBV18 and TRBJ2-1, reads NAGVMQNPRHLVRRRGQEARLRCSPMKGHSHVYWYRQLPEEGLKFMVYLQKENIIDESGMPKERFSAEFPKEGPSILRIQQVVRGDSAAYFCASSLGQLSYNEQFFGPGTRLTVL.

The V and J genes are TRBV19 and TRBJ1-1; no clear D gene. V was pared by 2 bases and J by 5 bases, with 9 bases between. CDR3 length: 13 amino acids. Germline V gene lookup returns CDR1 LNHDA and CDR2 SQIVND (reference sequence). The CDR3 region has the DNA TGTGCCAGTAGTATATCCAGCGGAACTGAAGCTTTCTTT. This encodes CASSISSGTEAFF.

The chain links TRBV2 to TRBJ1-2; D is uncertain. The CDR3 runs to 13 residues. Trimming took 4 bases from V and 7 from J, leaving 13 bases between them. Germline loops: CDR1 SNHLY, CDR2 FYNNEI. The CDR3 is CASSGNSPGGYTF. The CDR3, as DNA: TGTGCCAGCAGTGGCAACTCACCGGGTGGCTACACCTTC.

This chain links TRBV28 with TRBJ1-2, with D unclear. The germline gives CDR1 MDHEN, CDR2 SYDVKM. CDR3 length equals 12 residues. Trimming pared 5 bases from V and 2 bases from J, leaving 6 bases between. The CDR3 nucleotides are TGTGCCAGCAGTCAGGCGAACTATGGCTACACCTTC. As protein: CASSQANYGYTF.